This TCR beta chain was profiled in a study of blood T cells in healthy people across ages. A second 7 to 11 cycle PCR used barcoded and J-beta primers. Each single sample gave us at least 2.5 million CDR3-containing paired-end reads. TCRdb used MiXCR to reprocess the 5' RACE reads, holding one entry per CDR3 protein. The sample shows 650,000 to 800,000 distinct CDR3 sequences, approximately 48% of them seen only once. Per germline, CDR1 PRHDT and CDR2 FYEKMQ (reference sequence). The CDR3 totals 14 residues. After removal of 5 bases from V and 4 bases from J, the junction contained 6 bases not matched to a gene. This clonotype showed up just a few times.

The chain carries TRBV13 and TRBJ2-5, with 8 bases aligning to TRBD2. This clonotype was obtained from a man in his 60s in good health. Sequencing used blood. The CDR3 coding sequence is TGTGCCAGCAGCCCGGGGGGGATGAGAGAGACCCAGTACTTC. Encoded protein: CASSPGGMRETQYF.